This entry lists 14 T cell receptor beta chains sequenced from one sample in a study of T cell changes during pregnancy in multiple sclerosis. Profiling relied on immunoSEQ multiplex PCR, and the TCRdb table lists in-frame clones only, not all of them. The sample records about 8,500 clones, 70% to 90% being singletons. Source: CD8+ T cells from peripheral blood mononuclear cells, taken in the first trimester of pregnancy. Receptor source: a female donor in good health, enrolled as a control in a pregnancy study.

The gene calls are TRBV29-1 and TRBJ2-1; TRBD2 agrees at 11 bases. V shed 4 bases, J shed 3 bases, and the junction held 5 bases outside the gene matches. The germline V gene has CDR1 SQVTM and CDR2 ANQGSEA. CDR3 size: 15 residues. The CDR3 DNA reads as TGCAGCGTTGCCCTAACTAGCGGGGGCTACAATGAGCAGTTCTTC. Amino acid sequence: CSVALTSGGYNEQFF.

This clone was seen only once. CDR3 DNA sequence: TGTGCCAGCAGCTTAGGGACAGTCTCTGAAGCTTTCTTT. This gives the protein CASSLGTVSEAFF. The J gene is TRBJ1-1, the V gene TRBV11-3, with D perhaps matching TRBD1 (6 bases). Germline values: CDR1 SGHNT, CDR2 YENEEA. The CDR3 consists of 13 residues. V lost 1 base and J lost 6, with 9 bases in between.

Turning to this clone: Mismatch with germline at one junction end may stem from a read error. J is TRBJ2-3 and V is TRBV25-1; D might be TRBD1 (6 bases). Germline V gene data show CDR1 as MGHDK and CDR2 as SYGVNS. The CDR3 runs 11 residues. The CDR3, as DNA: TGTGCCAGCAGTGAATTCACCGGGACACATTTT. It specifies CASSEFTGTHF.

The V and J genes are TRBV25-1 and TRBJ2-7; TRBD2 aligns across 7 bases. The CDR3 length is 12 residues. Germline V gene data show CDR1 as MGHDK and CDR2 as SYGVNS. V trimming: 3 bases; J trimming: 4 bases; junction bases outside the gene matches: 0. The CDR3 region is CASSEGGYEQYF. For the CDR3, the DNA is TGTGCCAGCAGTGAGGGGGGGTACGAGCAGTACTTC.

The chain recombines TRBV19 with TRBJ2-7; D perhaps matches TRBD2 (5 bases). The CDR3 runs to 15 residues. Germline CDR1 and CDR2: LNHDA and SQIVND (reference sequence). V was trimmed by 3 bases and J by 6 bases, leaving 18 bases between them. CDR3 amino acids: CASSMGSAALIEQYF. The DNA of the CDR3 is TGTGCCAGTAGTATGGGGTCAGCGGCCCTCATCGAGCAGTACTTC.

J is TRBJ2-1 and V is TRBV28, with a weak D call TRBD1 (6 bases). With 6 bases removed from V and 4 bases from J, the gap between germline ends came to 25 bases. Germline V lookup: CDR1 MDHEN, CDR2 SYDVKM. CDR3 length: 18 amino acids. CDR3 in amino acids: CASRNGVEGVWGYNEQFF. In DNA form, the CDR3 reads TGTGCCAGCAGAAATGGGGTTGAGGGGGTTTGGGGATACAATGAGCAGTTCTTC.

V usage is TRBV2 and J usage is TRBJ2-5, with 8 bases aligning to TRBD2. Germline CDR1 is SNHLY and CDR2 is FYNNEI. This CDR3 is built from 15 residues. With 7 bases clipped from V and 4 bases from J, the junction kept 11 bases outside the gene matches. CDR3 DNA: TGTGCCAGCATCGGAGCGGGGGTCTATACAGAGACCCAGTACTTC. It yields the protein CASIGAGVYTETQYF.

The chain has TRBV15 and TRBJ2-7; D remains unclear. Trimming pared 0 bases from V and 4 bases from J, leaving 7 bases between. CDR3 length equals 13 residues. Germline assignment: CDR1 LNHNV and CDR2 YYDKDF (reference sequence). The DNA for the CDR3 is TGTGCCACCAGCAGAGATGAGGTGTACGAGCAGTACTTC. It yields the protein CATSRDEVYEQYF.

This clone is labeled medium-sized. The chain links TRBV6-1 to TRBJ1-2; TRBD1 is a possible D gene (6 bases). Trimming shortened V by 3 bases and J by 8 bases, and 19 bases separated the two germline ends. Per germline, CDR1 MNHNS and CDR2 SASEGT. This CDR3 spans 15 amino acids. CDR3: CASSDYTQGFRGYTF. The DNA of the CDR3 is TGTGCCAGCAGTGACTACACACAGGGCTTCCGGGGCTACACCTTC.

In this sample, this clone turned up a few times. The J gene is TRBJ1-4, the V gene TRBV6-4; 9 bases agree with TRBD1. The germline CDR1 and CDR2 sequences are MRHNA and SNTAGT. The V gene end was trimmed by 7 bases and the J gene end by 7 bases; junction bases not matched to a gene: 13. The CDR3 totals 16 residues. The CDR3 here is CASTHLRGTGTEKLFF. The CDR3 DNA follows: TGTGCCAGCACCCATCTACGTGGGACAGGGACTGAAAAACTGTTTTTT.

This sequence joins TRBV6-5 and TRBJ2-5; 7 positions agree with TRBD2. CDR3 length: 14 amino acids. Per the germline V gene, CDR1 is MNHEY and CDR2 is SVGAGI. J lost 5 bases, V lost 6 bases, and 9 bases had no gene match. This CDR3 is CASSLRRGLETQYF. The CDR3, as DNA: TGTGCCAGCAGCCTCCGGCGGGGGTTGGAGACCCAGTACTTC.

Comment on this clone: The junction differs from germline at one of its ends, possibly a read error. The sample has other DNA sequences that encode this CDR3 too. This chain joins TRBV18 and TRBJ2-3; 7 nucleotides align to TRBD1. Germline CDR1 reads KGHSH; CDR2 reads LQKENI. This CDR3 comprises 16 residues. The CDR3 region is CASSPGTEVITDTQYF. CDR3 DNA sequence: TGTGCCAGCTCACCGGGGACAGAGGTAATCACAGATACACAGTATTTT.

The gene calls are TRBV27 and TRBJ1-2; the D is unclear. The V end lost 6 bases, the J end lost 4 bases, and 15 bases lay between the germline ends. This CDR3 comprises 14 residues. The germline gives CDR1 MNHEY, CDR2 SMNVEV (reference sequence). The CDR3 sequence is CASSPYNEPYGYTF. Written as DNA, the CDR3 is TGTGCCAGCAGCCCGTATAATGAGCCCTATGGCTACACCTTC.

The sample holds a few counts of this clone. This chain links TRBV28 with TRBJ1-6; D gene unclear. The CDR3 totals 16 residues. Germline-derived CDR1 and CDR2 are MDHEN and SYDVKM. Trimming stripped 2 bases from V and 5 bases from J, with 13 bases between. DNA of the CDR3: TGTGCCAGCAGTTTAAGGGTCGACGGGGATAATTCACCCCTCCACTTT. It translates to CASSLRVDGDNSPLHF.